This entry features one TCR beta chain sequence. Antigen unknown. The source of the sample is a study of shared clonotypes between healthy human individuals. CD8 cells regarded as naive lacked CD45RO, were positively chosen for CCR7, and omitted terminally differentiated effector memory CD45RA+ cells. Data came from immunoSEQ multiplex PCR; TCRdb stores just in-frame clones and leaves some out. The sample consists of approximately 1.9 million clones, approximately 92% of them appearing once. The study, taken as a whole, reports: Naive CD4 clonotypes overlapped across a few donors at 4.5% to 5.5%.

In germline, CDR1 is MNHNS, CDR2 SASEGT. The CDR3 is 14 residues long. V dropped 2 bases and J dropped 3 bases, with 11 bases sitting between them. The material sequenced was naive CD8+ T cells from PBMCs. V gene TRBV6-1 combines with J gene TRBJ2-7, with D possibly being TRBD1 (5 bases). The receptor's source is a young man in good health. Some clones in this sample may be carry-over from other donors' samples. The CDR3 loop reads CASSESRAHYEQYF. CDR3 nucleotides: TGTGCCAGCAGTGAAAGCAGGGCTCACTACGAGCAGTACTTC.